This record looks at one TCR beta chain sequence and its context. Its antigen is not yet known. Base-call qualities are not available, and no considerably larger clone is one nucleotide away. These data belong to a study of blood T cell repertoires in COVID-19 (TCRdb year 2020). For context, the study as a whole: The collaborator samples originated in the United States, Italy and Spain and spanned the acute and convalescent phases of COVID-19. The material from the prospective study consisted of cDNA or gDNA derived from T cells, B-cell-depleted T cells, or PBMCs. The dataset comprised deeply sampled blood TCRbeta repertoires from subjects exposed to, actively infected with, or recovered from COVID-19. The repertoires were made available in a free public database intended to serve as a resource for research on the immune response to SARS-CoV-2. Samples were obtained from the ongoing ImmuneRACE study (first 160 participants) and from about 1,300 subjects provided by 6 global collaborators. Nearly every sample came with metadata listing a de-identified subject ID, COVID-19 status, age in years and sex. HLA class I and class II types, where available, came from metadata supplied by the sample provider rather than from assay-based typing.

The immunoSEQ Assay, a bias-controlled multiplex PCR, was used to amplify TCRbeta CDR3 regions from genomic DNA. The paper's processing steps were these. Within the assay, amplification of reference gene primers was used to estimate how many nucleated cells each sample contained. To quantify the absolute abundance of each unique TCRbeta CDR3 rearrangement, sequence reads were collapsed and filtered. Productive Simpson clonality was computed per sample as the square root of Simpson's diversity index over productive rearrangements. TCRdb took this table from immuneACCESS and kept in-frame rearrangements with V and J called. Such tables lack part of the clones; where checked against another copy, unresolved V genes explain under half of the gap, and the rest is unexplained. V, J and clone size were drawn from that table, and D and trimming were deduced from the DNA. This sample comprises fewer than 35,000 clones, about 88% of them detected only once. The ten largest clonotypes hold 28% of the sample.

Collaborating institutions collected whole blood in K2EDTA tubes following their own protocols. For TCRbeta analysis, collaborator samples were shipped as frozen whole blood, as isolated PBMCs, or as DNA extracted from either sample type. General study outcomes and caveats: Clinical and demographic metadata were provided uncurated, with the amount varying by source and participant.

The cysteine opens and the phenylalanine closes a CDR3 of 15 amino acids. Only the CDR3 DNA stays, 45 bases, in frame from base 1. CDR1 and CDR2 are read off the germline V gene as SGHTA and FQGNSA. The junction carries 13 bases between V and J, which are trimmed by 1 base and 4 bases respectively. The chain joins TRBV7-2 to TRBJ1-2; the D segment cannot be called with confidence. The receptor's source is a man of 80 years or more with acute or convalescent COVID-19. The sample was peripheral blood. The nucleotide sequence reads as follows: TGTGCCAGCAGCTTAGAGAGACACCGAACCTATGGCTACACCTTC. Its protein product is CASSLERHRTYGYTF.